One and the same sample provided the 9 T cell receptor beta chains below, sequenced in a study of blood T cell repertoires in COVID-19. Profiled with immunoSEQ multiplex PCR; TCRdb holds only in-frame clones, not every one. The sample carries under 200,000 clones, about 88% recorded once. Sequenced material: peripheral blood. These TCRs come from an elderly woman in a cohort sampled during active or convalescent COVID-19.

This clone was observed a few times. This sequence joins TRBV27 and TRBJ2-7, with D possibly being TRBD1 (5 bases). CDR1 is MNHEY and CDR2 is SMNVEV in the germline V gene (reference sequence). The CDR3 length is 15 residues. V lost 7 bases to trimming and J lost 2 bases, with 18 bases between them. The CDR3, as DNA: TGTGCCAGCAACAATCACAGGACGGGTACCTACGAGCAGTACTTC. Translated: CASNNHRTGTYEQYF.

The chain has TRBV6-5 and TRBJ1-4; possible D gene TRBD1, 5 bases. CDR1 and CDR2 from the germline V gene are MNHEY and SVGAGI. V was pared by 6 bases and J by 7 bases, with 12 bases between. This CDR3 region has 13 residues. CDR3 loop: CASSPPGGEKLFF. CDR3 DNA sequence: TGTGCCAGCAGCCCCCCCGGGGGTGAAAAACTGTTTTTT.

This chain connects TRBV28 to TRBJ1-2, with TRBD1 matching 12 bases. Germline V gene lookup returns CDR1 MDHEN and CDR2 SYDVKM. This CDR3 contains 18 residues. Losses at the gene ends were 6 bases for V and 3 bases for J; bases not matched to a gene: 14. This CDR3 reads CASSPRWDRGLRDYGYTF. The DNA for the CDR3 is TGTGCCAGCAGCCCGCGATGGGACAGGGGGCTTAGAGACTATGGCTACACCTTC.

The J gene is TRBJ1-3, the V gene TRBV28; no clear D. The ends were cut back, 3 bases at V and 1 base at J, with 10 bases in the middle. Germline V CDR1 and CDR2: MDHEN, SYDVKM. The CDR3 runs to 15 residues. CDR3: CASSLLTGSGNTIYF. In DNA, the CDR3 is TGTGCCAGCAGTTTGCTTACGGGGTCTGGAAACACCATATATTTT.

This clone was detected only once. This rearrangement joins TRBV4-3 to TRBJ1-4; TRBD1 might be the D (5 bases). The CDR3 covers 17 residues. CDR1 is LGHNA, CDR2 YSLEER, per germline. Trimming shortened V by 0 bases and J by 4 bases, and 15 bases separated the two germline ends. The CDR3 here is CASSQEGGVWGNEKLFF. The CDR3 DNA reads TGCGCCAGCAGCCAAGAAGGAGGGGTGTGGGGTAATGAAAAACTGTTTTTT.

This clone was recorded a few times. The chain is built from TRBV5-1 and TRBJ2-7, with 8 nucleotides matching TRBD1. CDR3 length equals 16 residues. After removal of 4 bases from V and 0 bases from J, the junction contained 9 bases not matched to a gene. Germline loops: CDR1 SGHRS, CDR2 YFSETQ. The CDR3 here is CASSLGQGIISYEQYF. The CDR3 DNA is TGCGCCAGCAGCCTCGGACAGGGAATCATCTCCTACGAGCAGTACTTC.

V usage is TRBV15 and J usage is TRBJ2-3; the match to TRBD2 covers 8 bases. CDR1 and CDR2 (germline): LNHNV, YYDKDF (reference sequence). The CDR3 runs 15 residues. Trimming cost V 2 bases and J 5 bases; bases outside gene matches: 6. Written as DNA, the CDR3 is TGTGCCACCAGCAGAAGGAGCGGGAGTGGAGATACGCAGTATTTT. Translation: CATSRRSGSGDTQYF.

The chain recombines TRBV13 with TRBJ2-1, with a tentative D call TRBD2 (5 bases). Germline CDR1 PRHDT, CDR2 FYEKMQ (reference sequence). The V end lost 8 bases, the J end lost 4 bases, and 15 bases lay between the germline ends. The CDR3 runs 14 residues. The CDR3 DNA reads as TGTGCCAGCGGCCGGAGGCTCCTATACAATGAGCAGTTCTTC. Encoded protein: CASGRRLLYNEQFF.

The chain employs TRBV28 and TRBJ2-7, with 16 bases matching TRBD2. The CDR3 totals 16 residues. V lost 6 bases, J lost 6 bases, and 8 bases stayed unmatched. Germline values: CDR1 MDHEN, CDR2 SYDVKM. CDR3: CASRLGLAGGPGEQYF. The CDR3 nucleotides are TGTGCCAGCAGATTGGGACTAGCGGGGGGGCCGGGCGAGCAGTACTTC.